Shown below are 6 T cell receptor beta chains from a single sample sequenced in a study of blood T cell repertoires in COVID-19. The protocol was immunoSEQ multiplex PCR, while the TCRdb copy is restricted to in-frame clones and leaves out a portion. The table lists about 30,000 clones, 90% of them singletons. The sample consisted of peripheral blood. Receptor source: a man aged 60-69 years with active or convalescent COVID-19.

V is TRBV7-9 and J is TRBJ2-7; the match to TRBD1 covers 10 bases. Trimming took 4 bases from V and 6 from J; bases not matched to a gene: 12. This CDR3 has 16 amino acids. Germline assignment: CDR1 SEHNR and CDR2 FQNEAQ (reference sequence). The CDR3 loop is CASSYSTGTGEREQYF. CDR3 nucleotides: TGTGCCAGCAGCTACTCAACCGGGACAGGGGAGCGCGAGCAGTACTTC.

The chain employs TRBV5-1 and TRBJ2-7; 10 nucleotides agree with TRBD1. The CDR3 has 14 amino acids. V lost 4 bases and J lost 2; bases outside the gene matches: 3. Germline V gene lookup returns CDR1 SGHRS and CDR2 YFSETQ. The DNA of the CDR3 is TGCGCCAGCAGCCCCGGGACAGGGGCCTACGAGCAGTACTTC. As protein: CASSPGTGAYEQYF.

V is TRBV12-5 and J is TRBJ2-3; D unclear. Germline V lookup: CDR1 LGHNT, CDR2 FRNRAP. The CDR3 runs 13 residues. V was trimmed by 4 bases and J by 3 bases, leaving 8 bases between them. The CDR3, as DNA: TGTGCTAGTGGTTCTCCCGGGACAGATACGCAGTATTTT. It translates to CASGSPGTDTQYF.

The chain employs TRBV2 and TRBJ1-5, with TRBD1 identical over 11 bases. The CDR3 sequence is 16 residues long. From germline, CDR1 is SNHLY and CDR2 FYNNEI. With 3 bases clipped from V and 7 bases from J, the junction kept 8 bases outside the gene matches. DNA of the CDR3: TGTGCCAGCAGTGATCCGGGGACAGGGGGGGAACAGCCCCAGCATTTT. It is translated as CASSDPGTGGEQPQHF.

The chain is built from TRBV21-1 and TRBJ2-7; TRBD2, as called in the table, went unchecked against the DNA. TRBV21-1 is tagged as a pseudogene. The CDR3 extends over 14 amino acids. The CDR3 bases are TGTGCCAGCAGCAGGACTAGCGTGCTCTACGAGCAGTACTTC. Translation gives CASSRTSVLYEQYF.

The chain has TRBV5-6 and TRBJ1-1; D perhaps matches TRBD1 (6 bases). V was pared by 2 bases and J by 8 bases, with 10 bases between. The CDR3 has 12 residues. CDR1 and CDR2 from the germline V gene are SGHDT and YYEEEE. CDR3 in DNA: TGTGCCAGCAGCTTACGGACAGTGGAAGCTTTCTTT. Protein sequence: CASSLRTVEAFF.